The 19 T cell receptor beta chains listed next were all sequenced from one sample in a study of identical twins. TCRdb used MiXCR to reprocess the 5' RACE reads, holding one entry per CDR3 protein. The sample has about 900,000 distinct CDR3 sequences; 9% to 15% are singletons. These data were also filed under a second study, of yellow fever vaccine responses in identical twins.

The source material was PBMCs. The receptors originated from a woman under 30 in good health.

Only a few counts were recorded for this clonotype. The genes are TRBV20-1 and TRBJ2-2; 8 bases are a match to TRBD2. V lost 3 bases to trimming and J lost 2 bases; unmatched junction nucleotides: 11. The V gene's germline CDR1 is DFQATT and CDR2 SNEGSKA (reference sequence). The CDR3 contains 17 residues. CDR3 loop: CSASLAGRAPNTGELFF. CDR3 in DNA: TGCAGTGCTAGTTTGGCCGGGAGGGCCCCTAACACCGGGGAGCTGTTTTTT.

This rearrangement joins TRBV12-5 to TRBJ2-1; no reliable D call. The CDR3 is 11 amino acids. Germline loops: CDR1 LGHNT, CDR2 FRNRAP. With 2 bases removed from V and 6 bases from J, the gap between germline ends came to 2 bases. CDR3 coding DNA: TGTGCTAGTGGTTTGCGCAATGAGCAGTTCTTC. Translating it yields CASGLRNEQFF.

This clonotype was observed a few times. This chain joins TRBV10-3 and TRBJ2-1; 9 bases align to TRBD2. This CDR3 is built from 12 residues. Losses at the gene ends were 8 bases for V and 10 bases for J; bases not matched to a gene: 6. Germline values: CDR1 ENHRY, CDR2 SYGVKD. In nucleotides, the CDR3 is TGTGCCATCTCGGCGGGAGGGCCGGAGCAGTTCTTC. Its translation is CAISAGGPEQFF.

The chain employs TRBV19 and TRBJ1-2; a possible D gene is TRBD1 (5 bases). V was pared by 0 bases and J by 2 bases, with 16 bases between. CDR1 and CDR2 from the germline V gene are LNHDA and SQIVND (reference sequence). The CDR3 extends over 17 amino acids. The CDR3 DNA is TGTGCCAGTAGTATAGATGGAGGACAAGGGTCGAACTATGGCTACACCTTC. It encodes CASSIDGGQGSNYGYTF. The full variable domain, rest sourced from reference TRBV19 and TRBJ1-2, is DGGITQSPKYLFRKEGQNVTLSCEQNLNHDAMYWYRQDPGQGLRLIYYSQIVNDFQKGDIAEGYSVSREKKESFPLTVTSAQKNPTAFYLCASSIDGGQGSNYGYTFGSGTRLTVV.

This clonotype was detected a few times. The chain links TRBV5-1 to TRBJ1-1; D unclear. Germline lookup yields CDR1 SGHRS and CDR2 YFSETQ. This CDR3 is built from 12 residues. Between the trimmed V and J ends, which lost 4 bases and 7 bases, there was a span of 11 bases. This CDR3 is CASSRSYGEAFF. The CDR3 DNA follows: TGCGCCAGCAGCCGAAGTTACGGTGAAGCTTTCTTT. The entire variable domain, with the rest obtained from reference TRBV5-1 and TRBJ1-1, is as follows: KAGVTQTPRYLIKTRGQQVTLSCSPISGHRSVSWYQQTPGQGLQFLFEYFSETQRNKGNFPGRFSGRQFSNSRSEMNVSTLELGDSALYLCASSRSYGEAFFGQGTRLTVV.

The chain recombines TRBV6-5 with TRBJ1-3; the D is unclear. Looked up from germline, CDR1 is MNHEY and CDR2 is SVGAGI. The CDR3 is made up of 17 amino acids. The V end was cut by 4 bases, the J end by 3 bases, with 19 bases between. This chain's CDR3 is CASSSGSRSFFGNTIYF. The CDR3 DNA is TGTGCCAGCAGTTCGGGCTCTCGGAGTTTTTTTGGAAACACCATATATTTT.

This clonotype has only a few counts. V usage is TRBV12-3 or TRBV12-4 and J usage is TRBJ2-3; D may correspond to TRBD1 or TRBD2 (5 bases each). The CDR3 totals 14 residues. V shed 4 bases and J shed 7 bases, with 15 bases lying between them. This chain's CDR3 is CASSYRGRSYTQYF. The CDR3, as DNA: TGTGCCAGCAGTTACCGGGGACGGTCGTATACGCAGTATTTT.

The rearrangement uses TRBV11-2 and TRBJ2-5; 7 nucleotides agree with TRBD1. CDR1 SGHAT and CDR2 FQNNGV come from the germline V gene. With V trimmed by 7 bases and J by 5 bases, 16 bases remained unmatched. There are 16 residues in the CDR3. Written as DNA, the CDR3 is TGTGCCAGCAACCTTCGCCCTACACAGGGGACCGAGACCCAGTACTTC. It specifies CASNLRPTQGTETQYF.

The chain's CDR3 is CATGETSLIGELFF. CDR3 nucleotide sequence: TGTGCCACCGGGGAGACTAGTTTAATCGGGGAGCTGTTTTTT. The chain carries TRBV24-1 and TRBJ2-2; tentative D call: TRBD2 (6 bases). Trimming left V 9 bases short and J 7 bases short, with 17 bases between. The CDR3 sequence is 14 residues long. In germline, CDR1 is KGHDR, CDR2 SFDVKD.

The chain is built from TRBV5-1 and TRBJ2-5; D not certain. Germline V lookup: CDR1 SGHRS, CDR2 YFSETQ. The CDR3 sequence is 14 residues long. Trimming took 3 bases from V and 0 from J, leaving 9 bases between them. The CDR3 DNA follows: TGCGCCAGCAGCTCCCCCGCCCACCAAGAGACCCAGTACTTC. This translates into CASSSPAHQETQYF.

In its sample, this clonotype was seen many times. An end of the junction differs from the germline gene, which may be a read error. This chain joins TRBV12-3 or TRBV12-4 and TRBJ1-1, with a weak D call TRBD1 (6 bases). This CDR3 is built from 15 residues. CDR3 residues: CASSPMTGVKTEAFF. Here the CDR3 DNA reads TGTGCCAGCAGTCCGATGACAGGTGTGAAGACTGAAGCTTTCTTT.

The CDR3 loop reads CSASRDNNQPQHF. CDR3 in DNA: TGCAGTGCTAGTAGGGACAACAACCAGCCCCAGCATTTT. V gene TRBV20-1 combines with J gene TRBJ1-5; perhaps TRBD1 as D (6 bases). Trimming pared 3 bases from V and 7 bases from J, leaving 13 bases between. The CDR3 runs 13 residues. Germline loops: CDR1 DFQATT, CDR2 SNEGSKA (reference sequence).

The chain recombines TRBV12-3 or TRBV12-4 with TRBJ1-6; D gene ambiguous. V gave up 3 bases and J gave up 8 bases, with 5 bases separating them. This CDR3 contains 12 residues. The CDR3 DNA follows: TGTGCCAGCAGTTTTTGGGATTCACCCCTCCACTTT. This codes for CASSFWDSPLHF.

This clonotype was seen many times. This rearrangement joins TRBV7-6 to TRBJ2-7; 10 bases match TRBD2. The V and J ends lost 5 bases and 4 bases, in that order; junction bases with no gene match: 5. The CDR3 is made up of 14 amino acids. Germline values: CDR1 SGHVS, CDR2 FNYEAQ. This chain's CDR3 is CASSPGTSVYEQYF. The CDR3 nucleotides read TGTGCCAGCAGCCCAGGGACTAGCGTGTACGAGCAGTACTTC.

This clonotype came up once. The V call is TRBV10-3, the J call TRBJ1-1; a weak D match, TRBD1 (6 bases). Trimming shortened V by 6 bases and J by 8 bases, and 16 bases separated the two germline ends. CDR1 and CDR2 (germline): ENHRY, SYGVKD. The CDR3 spans 13 residues. The CDR3: CAISGGPGREAFF. CDR3 nucleotide sequence: TGTGCCATCAGCGGGGGGCCGGGTAGGGAAGCTTTCTTT.

The chain employs TRBV7-2 and TRBJ2-7, with 8 bases that match TRBD2. Trimming removed 2 bases from V and 7 bases from J; junction bases left unmatched: 10. This CDR3 has 15 amino acids. The germline gives CDR1 SGHTA, CDR2 FQGNSA. CDR3 protein: CASSLSRAGGREQYF. DNA for the CDR3: TGTGCCAGCAGCTTAAGCCGGGCGGGAGGAAGAGAGCAGTACTTC.

This clonotype occurred a few times. The chain uses TRBV6-2 or TRBV6-3 and TRBJ2-1, with 8 bases aligning to TRBD1. The CDR3 runs 15 residues. The junction had 5 bases not matched to a gene; V was cut back by 5 bases and J by 2 bases. From germline, CDR1 is MNHEY and CDR2 SVGEGT. The CDR3 DNA reads as TGTGCCAGCAGTCCGGACAGGGTAACCTACAATGAGCAGTTCTTC. It codes for CASSPDRVTYNEQFF.

The sample holds a few counts of this clonotype. The chain joins TRBV19 to TRBJ1-6; D remains ambiguous. V gave up 5 bases and J gave up 7 bases, with 12 bases separating them. CDR3 size: 14 residues. CDR1 is LNHDA, CDR2 SQIVND, per germline (reference sequence). The CDR3 spells CASSRRDGNSPLHF. The CDR3 nucleotides are TGTGCCAGTAGTCGGCGGGATGGGAATTCACCCCTCCACTTT. The full variable domain, rest sourced from reference TRBV19 and TRBJ1-6, is DGGITQSPKYLFRKEGQNVTLSCEQNLNHDAMYWYRQDPGQGLRLIYYSQIVNDFQKGDIAEGYSVSREKKESFPLTVTSAQKNPTAFYLCASSRRDGNSPLHFGNGTRLTVT.

This clonotype was found a few times. The rearrangement links TRBV19 to TRBJ1-5; D ambiguous. With 3 bases removed from V and 0 bases from J, the gap between germline ends came to 9 bases. Germline CDR1 is LNHDA and CDR2 is SQIVND (reference sequence). CDR3 length: 15 amino acids. CDR3 in DNA: TGTGCCAGTAGTATTTCGCCGGATAGCAATCAGCCCCAGCATTTT. Protein product: CASSISPDSNQPQHF.